This TCR beta chain was observed in a study of shared clonotypes between healthy human individuals. Study at large: Each donor's CD8 memory used one plate, CD8 naive two, each CD4 subset three. Study findings and constraints: Richness estimates generally favored naive over memory subsets.

Details on this clone: Its antigen is currently unknown.

The data were produced by immunoSEQ multiplex PCR, yet TCRdb's version contains in-frame clones alone and is incomplete. The sample lists about 710,000 clones; 73% were seen once. The investigators split CD4+ cells into a CD45RA+ naive subset and a CD45RA-negative memory subset. Looked up from germline, CDR1 is DFQATT and CDR2 is SNEGSKA (reference sequence). The J segment lost 4 bases and the V segment lost 5 bases, leaving 2 bases of the junction unmatched. CDR3 length equals 11 residues. The sequencing sample was made of memory CD4+ T cells sorted from blood. The subset was: CD45RA-negative fraction. The source of this sequence is a woman in her 30s in good health. This chain links TRBV20-1 with TRBJ2-7, with TRBD1 identical over 7 bases. The chain's CDR3 is CSAGTVYEQYF. DNA of the CDR3: TGCAGTGCTGGGACAGTTTACGAGCAGTACTTC.